One and the same sample provided the 31 T cell receptor beta chains below, sequenced in a study of shared clonotypes between healthy human individuals. The method was immunoSEQ multiplex PCR; TCRdb's version includes in-frame clones alone and lacks a portion of them. The table shows some 300,000 clones, with 73% occurring only once. Input material: memory CD4+ T cells sorted from blood. Subset: CD45RA-negative fraction. Receptors originate from a man aged 25-45 years in good health.

This clone was detected once. The chain employs TRBV25-1 and TRBJ1-5; 9 bases match TRBD1. CDR1 is MGHDK and CDR2 is SYGVNS in the germline V gene. This CDR3 has 15 amino acids. V dropped 3 bases and J dropped 7; count of bases not matched to a gene: 7. The CDR3 nucleotides are TGTGCCAGCAGTGATGCCGGGACAGGGAGCCAGCCCCAGCATTTT. It yields the protein CASSDAGTGSQPQHF.

The rearrangement links TRBV11-2 to TRBJ2-5, with TRBD1 matching over 9 bases. V lost 1 base to trimming and J lost 5 bases; unmatched junction nucleotides: 14. CDR1 SGHAT and CDR2 FQNNGV come from the germline V gene. This CDR3 is built from 18 residues. Here the CDR3 DNA reads TGTGCCAGCAGCTTAGGTCGGACAGGGGCGCCCCTGGGGGAGACCCAGTACTTC. Its translation: CASSLGRTGAPLGETQYF.

The rearrangement joins TRBV6-1 to TRBJ2-6; TRBD1 agrees at 7 bases. The CDR3 covers 17 residues. V shed 4 bases, J shed 3 bases, and the junction held 9 bases outside the gene matches. Germline V gene lookup returns CDR1 MNHNS and CDR2 SASEGT. The CDR3 DNA sequence: TGTGCCAGCAGTGTAAGACAGGGAATGGGTGGGGCCAACGTCCTGACTTTC. Translating it yields CASSVRQGMGGANVLTF.

This clone has only one observation. This rearrangement joins TRBV2 to TRBJ1-2; D ambiguous. The germline CDR1 and CDR2 sequences are SNHLY and FYNNEI. The V end was cut by 6 bases, the J end by 0 bases, with 8 bases between. The CDR3 is made up of 13 amino acids. In DNA, the CDR3 is TGTGCCAGCAGGGCAGTTGCTAACTATGGCTACACCTTC. Amino acids: CASRAVANYGYTF. Drawing the rest from reference TRBV2 and TRBJ1-2, the complete variable domain is EPEVTQTPSHQVTQMGQEVILRCVPISNHLYFYWYRQILGQKVEFLVSFYNNEISEKSEIFDDQFSVERPDGSNFTLKIRSTKLEDSAMYFCASRAVANYGYTFGSGTRLTVV.

This CDR3 is CASSRDGGAGLKTYEQYF. The CDR3 region has the DNA TGTGCCAGCAGCCGAGATGGGGGTGCGGGACTTAAAACCTACGAGCAGTACTTC. The chain employs TRBV7-2 and TRBJ2-7; possibly TRBD2 for D (6 bases). V lost 5 bases and J 2 bases, leaving 25 bases between the germline ends. CDR3 size: 18 residues. From germline, CDR1 is SGHTA and CDR2 FQGNSA.

This chain links TRBV19 with TRBJ2-2; D may be TRBD2 (5 bases). The CDR3 runs to 15 residues. V lost 3 bases to trimming and J lost 4 bases, with 12 bases between them. CDR1 LNHDA and CDR2 SQIVND come from the germline V gene (reference sequence). For the CDR3, the DNA is TGTGCCAGTAGTATGGAAGGACTTCTCACCGGGGAGCTGTTTTTT. Encoded protein: CASSMEGLLTGELFF.

The V call is TRBV6-1, the J call TRBJ1-1; D not resolved. The ends were cut back, 5 bases at V and 8 bases at J, with 9 bases in the middle. The CDR3 totals 11 residues. Germline CDR1 is MNHNS and CDR2 is SASEGT. CDR3 DNA: TGTGCCAGCAGTCGTGACGGAGAAGCTTTCTTT. This codes for CASSRDGEAFF.

This clone was detected many times. The chain links TRBV14 to TRBJ2-7; a weak D match, TRBD1 (6 bases). Per germline, CDR1 SGHDN and CDR2 FVKESK. The V gene lost 5 bases and the J gene lost 4 bases, with 15 bases spanning the gap. There are 14 residues in the CDR3. CDR3: CASSFQGWKYEQYF. CDR3 DNA sequence: TGTGCCAGCAGCTTCCAGGGGTGGAAGTACGAGCAGTACTTC.

The chain carries TRBV7-6 and TRBJ2-7; no clear D. V lost 3 bases to trimming and J lost 3 bases, with 15 bases between them. CDR3 length: 15 amino acids. In germline, CDR1 is SGHVS, CDR2 FNYEAQ. The CDR3, as DNA: TGTGCCAGCAGCTTGGCGTACGACCCAAGCTACGAGCAGTACTTC. Translating gives CASSLAYDPSYEQYF. The full variable domain, in which reference TRBV7-6 and TRBJ2-7 provide the parts outside the CDR3, is GAGVSQSPRYKVTKRGQDVALRCDPISGHVSLYWYRQALGQGPEFLTYFNYEAQQDKSGLPNDRFSAERPEGSISTLTIQRTEQRDSAMYRCASSLAYDPSYEQYFGPGTRLTVT.

The table lists this clone with a count of one. The V gene is TRBV5-1, the J gene TRBJ1-4; D is unresolved. Germline V gene lookup returns CDR1 SGHRS and CDR2 YFSETQ. CDR3 length: 14 amino acids. Trimming shortened V by 0 bases and J by 3 bases, and 6 bases separated the two germline ends. DNA of the CDR3: TGCGCCAGCAGCTTGGCAGGACCTAATGAAAAACTGTTTTTT. Translation: CASSLAGPNEKLFF.

The CDR3 DNA reads as TGTGCCTGGAGCCACACTGGGGCCAACGTCCTGACTTTC. It codes for CAWSHTGANVLTF. J is TRBJ2-6 and V is TRBV30; no firm D call. CDR1 is GTSNPN and CDR2 is SVGIG in the germline V gene (reference sequence). This CDR3 has 13 amino acids. Trimming removed 3 bases at V and 2 bases at J, with 5 bases between.

CDR3 nucleotide sequence: TGCGCCAGCAGCGGAGGGGGAATTATCGGGGACGAGCAGTACTTC. It specifies CASSGGGIIGDEQYF. The chain has TRBV5-1 and TRBJ2-7; D assignment may be TRBD1 or TRBD2 (6 bases each). Trimming left V 4 bases short and J 5 bases short, with 19 bases between. CDR1 and CDR2 from the germline V gene are SGHRS and YFSETQ. This CDR3 spans 15 amino acids.

V and J are TRBV30 and TRBJ2-7; D unclear. The ends were cut back, 3 bases at V and 2 bases at J, with 17 bases in the middle. CDR1 GTSNPN and CDR2 SVGIG come from the germline V gene (reference sequence). There are 15 residues in the CDR3. CDR3 loop: CAWRGPGVRTYEQYF. CDR3 bases: TGTGCCTGGAGAGGACCCGGCGTTCGCACCTACGAGCAGTACTTC.

The genes are TRBV7-3 and TRBJ2-1; 7 positions match TRBD2. CDR1 and CDR2 from the germline V gene are SGHTA and FQGTGA. The V segment lost 0 bases and the J segment 4 bases; nucleotides outside the gene matches: 12. The CDR3 runs 18 residues. The CDR3 DNA follows: TGTGCCAGCAGCTTAACACCCCAGGCGGGGGTTTTTTACAATGAGCAGTTCTTC. It yields the protein CASSLTPQAGVFYNEQFF.

This clone was recorded at least ten times. The V and J genes are TRBV28 and TRBJ1-5; D is unresolved. This CDR3 has 15 residues. The V end lost 2 bases, the J end lost 4 bases, and 12 bases lay between the germline ends. The V gene's germline CDR1 is MDHEN and CDR2 SYDVKM. In DNA form, the CDR3 reads TGTGCCAGCAGTTTAAGGCAGTCAACAAATCAGCCCCAGCATTTT. It is translated as CASSLRQSTNQPQHF. The whole variable domain, filled in from reference TRBV28 and TRBJ1-5, reads DVKVTQSSRYLVKRTGEKVFLECVQDMDHENMFWYRQDPGLGLRLIYFSYDVKMKEKGDIPEGYSVSREKKERFSLILESASTNQTSMYLCASSLRQSTNQPQHFGDGTRLSIL.

The V call is TRBV15, the J call TRBJ2-4, with TRBD1 as a possible D gene (5 bases). The V gene lost 0 bases and the J gene lost 2 bases, with 17 bases spanning the gap. From germline, CDR1 is LNHNV and CDR2 YYDKDF (reference sequence). This CDR3 region has 18 residues. CDR3 sequence: CATSRDKGLPPTKNIQYF. The CDR3 DNA follows: TGTGCCACCAGCAGAGATAAGGGGTTACCCCCAACCAAAAACATTCAGTACTTC.

The chain is built from TRBV29-1 and TRBJ1-2; D may be TRBD1 (5 bases). Germline values: CDR1 SQVTM, CDR2 ANQGSEA. This CDR3 comprises 14 residues. V shed 8 bases and J shed 1 base, with 17 bases lying between them. The CDR3 coding sequence is TGCAGCAGCAACCAGGGAGGTCGTAACTATGGCTACACCTTC. It yields the protein CSSNQGGRNYGYTF. Looking up the rest from reference TRBV29-1 and TRBJ1-2 gives the full variable domain: SAVISQKPSRDICQRGTSLTIQCQVDSQVTMMFWYRQQPGQSLTLIATANQGSEATYESGFVIDKFPISRPNLTFSTLTVSNMSPEDSSIYLCSSNQGGRNYGYTFGSGTRLTVV.

This clone has a handful of counts. Sequence at one end of the junction differs from germline and may be a read error. The gene calls are TRBV7-9 and TRBJ2-1; 10 bases fit TRBD1. The V gene's germline CDR1 is SEHNR and CDR2 FQNEAQ (reference sequence). The CDR3 sequence is 15 residues long. The CDR3 nucleotides are TGTGCCAGCACCTTAGGGGGGACAGGGGACAATGAGCAGTTCTTC. It is translated as CASTLGGTGDNEQFF.

The gene calls are TRBV28 and TRBJ2-2; tentatively, D is TRBD1 or TRBD2 (5 bases each). Germline-derived CDR1 and CDR2 are MDHEN and SYDVKM. This CDR3 is built from 15 residues. Trimming removed 4 bases from V and 5 bases from J, with 14 bases in between. The CDR3 nucleotides read TGTGCCAGCAGTTATCCGGGACCTCTGACCGGGGAGCTGTTTTTT. As protein: CASSYPGPLTGELFF.

This clone was recorded many times. CDR3 residues: CASSQAILAGGYTF. The CDR3 DNA reads as TGTGCCAGCAGCCAAGCGATCCTGGCAGGGGGCTACACCTTC. The chain joins TRBV14 to TRBJ1-2, with TRBD1 as a possible D gene (5 bases). CDR1 is SGHDN and CDR2 is FVKESK in the germline V gene. V shed 1 base and J shed 8 bases, with 14 bases lying between them. This CDR3 has 14 residues.

This clone was recorded at least ten times. The V and J genes are TRBV19 and TRBJ1-5; D call uncertain. Trimming took off 2 bases at V and 3 bases at J, with 11 bases between the two ends. Germline V CDR1 and CDR2: LNHDA, SQIVND (reference sequence). This CDR3 comprises 15 residues. The CDR3 nucleotides read TGTGCCAGTAGTATAAGCTCAGGCAACAATCAGCCCCAGCATTTT. Protein: CASSISSGNNQPQHF.

This clone was seen a few times. The rearrangement joins TRBV12-5 to TRBJ1-5, with a weak D call TRBD1 (5 bases). V was clipped by 3 bases and J by 0 bases, with 15 bases between them. In germline, CDR1 is LGHNT, CDR2 FRNRAP. The CDR3 consists of 17 residues. CDR3 DNA sequence: TGTGCTAGTGGTTTTACTGGGGCCTCATATAGCAATCAGCCCCAGCATTTT. It encodes CASGFTGASYSNQPQHF.

The chain is built from TRBV7-2 and TRBJ2-1; D is perhaps TRBD2 (5 bases). The ends were cut back, 2 bases at V and 9 bases at J, with 14 bases in the middle. The CDR3 consists of 14 residues. Germline assignment: CDR1 SGHTA and CDR2 FQGNSA. DNA for the CDR3: TGTGCCAGCAGCTTAAGCGGTAGCTCTGCTGAGCAGTTCTTC. It translates to CASSLSGSSAEQFF. Looking up the rest from reference TRBV7-2 and TRBJ2-1 gives the full variable domain: GAGVSQSPSNKVTEKGKDVELRCDPISGHTALYWYRQSLGQGLEFLIYFQGNSAPDKSGLPSDRFSAERTGGSVSTLTIQRTQQEDSAVYLCASSLSGSSAEQFFGPGTRLTVL.

This clone has at least ten counts. The V call is TRBV5-1, the J call TRBJ2-7; 7 bases map to TRBD1. Germline values: CDR1 SGHRS, CDR2 YFSETQ. The CDR3 sequence is 15 residues long. J gave up 5 bases and V 1 base, and 9 bases lay outside the gene matches. Here the CDR3 DNA reads TGCGCCAGCAGCTTGAATGACAGGGAATCGAACGAGCAGTACTTC. Translating gives CASSLNDRESNEQYF.

The rearrangement links TRBV5-1 to TRBJ2-7, with D uncertain. Germline-derived CDR1 and CDR2 are SGHRS and YFSETQ. V lost 2 bases, J lost 3 bases, and 9 bases lay in between. CDR3 length: 13 amino acids. CDR3 DNA sequence: TGCGCCAGCAGCTTAAACGACAACTACGAGCAGTACTTC. It is translated as CASSLNDNYEQYF.

V gene TRBV5-6 combines with J gene TRBJ2-7; D is unclear. The germline V gene has CDR1 SGHDT and CDR2 YYEEEE. Between the trimmed V and J ends, which lost 0 bases and 9 bases, there was a span of 13 bases. This CDR3 has 13 amino acids. The CDR3 bases are TGTGCCAGCAGCTTGGGTGTTGCGGTGGTGCAGTACTTC. Amino acid sequence: CASSLGVAVVQYF.

The rearrangement links TRBV18 to TRBJ1-4, with unresolved D. The CDR3 extends over 17 amino acids. The V gene lost 2 bases and the J gene lost 0 bases, with 13 bases spanning the gap. Looked up from germline, CDR1 is KGHSH and CDR2 is LQKENI. The CDR3 region has the DNA TGTGCCAGCTCACCATTCCGGGTAATACCAACTAATGAAAAACTGTTTTTT. It specifies CASSPFRVIPTNEKLFF.

The chain employs TRBV6-1 and TRBJ2-7; D remains ambiguous. CDR3 length: 14 residues. Per the germline V gene, CDR1 is MNHNS and CDR2 is SASEGT. The V end lost 7 bases, the J end lost 4 bases, and 17 bases lay between the germline ends. CDR3 bases: TGTGCCAGCAAACCCGTTTTAAGGGTTTACGAGCAGTACTTC. Encoded protein: CASKPVLRVYEQYF.

There are many counts of this clone. J is TRBJ2-7 and V is TRBV18, with D uncertain. The CDR3 has 13 residues. Trimming pared 2 bases from V and 2 bases from J, leaving 7 bases between. CDR1 and CDR2 (germline): KGHSH, LQKENI. CDR3 in DNA: TGTGCCAGCTCACCAAAGTTAACCTACGAGCAGTACTTC. Encoded protein: CASSPKLTYEQYF.

This clone has a handful of counts. The genes are TRBV28 and TRBJ1-3; D unclear. This CDR3 is built from 15 residues. In germline, CDR1 is MDHEN, CDR2 SYDVKM. V was shortened by 5 bases and J by 0 bases, with 11 bases between the two germline ends. The CDR3 sequence: CASSQGSLSGNTIYF. The CDR3 nucleotides read TGTGCCAGCAGTCAAGGTAGCCTCTCTGGAAACACCATATATTTT.

The chain carries TRBV18 and TRBJ2-5; 8 bases line up with TRBD2. V lost 6 bases and J lost 6; bases outside the gene matches: 9. The CDR3 totals 14 residues. Per the germline V gene, CDR1 is KGHSH and CDR2 is LQKENI. CDR3 sequence reads: CASSLGLAGKTQYF. The CDR3, as DNA: TGTGCCAGCTCCCTCGGACTAGCTGGGAAGACCCAGTACTTC. Combining the CDR3 with reference TRBV18 and TRBJ2-5 gives the whole variable domain NAGVMQNPRHLVRRRGQEARLRCSPMKGHSHVYWYRQLPEEGLKFMVYLQKENIIDESGMPKERFSAEFPKEGPSILRIQQVVRGDSAAYFCASSLGLAGKTQYFGPGTRLLVL.